This is a list of T cell receptor beta chains from one sample in a study of blood T cell repertoires in COVID-19. TCRdb's copy holds only in-frame clones and misses some; the assay was immunoSEQ multiplex PCR. Among hundreds of thousands of clones listed, roughly 90% were seen once. Sequences were obtained from PBMCs or T cells enriched from blood (not recorded which). These receptors all come from a woman aged 50 to 60 in a cohort exposed to, infected with or recovered from COVID-19 (not recorded which). Both conserved end residues are trimmed from each CDR3.

>TRBV5-4
ASSRGGSTGELF
>TRBV3-1/TRBV3-2
ASSQGDRDSEKLF
>TRBV29-1
SVGDRETEAF
>TRBV18
ASSPDSSTEAF
>TRBV9
ASSEPRGRSTDTQY
>TRBV5-4
ASSLSAGEGGNTIY
>TRBV11-2
ASSQNQGFGETQY
>TRBV29-1
SVEDFQTRGAF
>TRBV28
ASSGGIRLREAF
>TRBV6-5
ASSYYSGYAGNTIY
>TRBV18
ASSPWRGADTQY
>TRBV27
ASRWIAGHRNEQF
>TRBV5-1
ATKEGPAGNQPQH
>TRBV7-3
ASSLGRGTQETQY
>TRBV20-1
SASEGTWGNEQF
>TRBV10-3
AISAAGGQHTQY
>TRBV7-9
ASSPSAGRNYGYT
>TRBV28
ASSSLRGVYEQY
>TRBV29-1
SVHRPGVETQY
>TRBV4-1
ASSQGLRLDEKLF
>TRBV7-9
ASSANAVYEQY
>TRBV5-1
ASSLGSGWGYGYT
>TRBV30
AWSVMTSYEQY
>TRBV29-1
SVAGGSINEQF
>TRBV6-6
ASSRQGARNIQY
>TRBV7-9
ASNPRDRGRVNTEAF
>TRBV6-6
ASSQTRTGGDTEAF
>TRBV6-1
ASSAEGTVGVGSQY
>TRBV4-3
ASSQARDRGNEKLF
>TRBV15
ATSNRQGNQETQY
>TRBV6-2/TRBV6-3
ASSYQRTGTGANVLT
>TRBV6-2/TRBV6-3
ASSYWTGRDNQPQH
>TRBV9
ASSNRQASTITEAF
>TRBV4-2
ASSQLGALGSEQF
>TRBV5-4
ASSLGREGYGYT
>TRBV2
ASTFLPAVQGYT
>TRBV27
ASSLLYRAGATNEKLF
>TRBV4-2
ASSQDGTLVRETQY
>TRBV7-2
ASSLMTGGSGYT
>TRBV2
ASSEGGILQPQH
>TRBV6-2/TRBV6-3
ASSLRQGGTEAF
>TRBV4-1
ASSQRNREGVAGANVLT